This T cell receptor beta chain was recovered during a study of T cells in Graves' hyperthyroidism and ophthalmopathy. The CDR3 length is 12 residues. Germline loops: CDR1 SEHNR, CDR2 FQNEAQ (reference sequence). The V segment lost 4 bases and the J segment 6 bases; nucleotides outside the gene matches: 0. This clonotype was counted at least ten times. Researchers took RNA transcripts and amplified the TCR beta CDR3 regions from them. HTBI primers were the set used in a first-round RT-PCR of the TCR CDR3. One entry per CDR3 protein, called by TCRdb with MiXCR from the multiplex PCR reads. Of some 800,000 distinct CDR3 sequences listed, around 38% were seen once; the top ten hold 8% to 9%.

The TCR sequence derives from a man aged 18 to 29 with Graves' hyperthyroidism. This rearrangement joins TRBV7-9 to TRBJ2-7; 10 nucleotides align to TRBD1. The sample consisted of blood. The CDR3 DNA sequence: TGTGCCAGCAGCTGGACAGGGGGCGAGCAGTACTTC. Protein product: CASSWTGGEQYF.